This TCR beta chain originates from a study of T cell repertoires in cytomegalovirus infection. For the study at large: The authors relied on CMV epitopes, both recently identified HLA-C-restricted and well-studied HLA-B-restricted. A matching HLA type, together with CMV infection, was signaled by public TCR beta signatures.

Study observations and caveats: The study identified carriers of CMV plus the relevant HLA from cumulative public TCR beta family frequency. Predominance within the ex vivo response was attributable to HLA-C-restricted CMV-specific TCR beta clonotypes.

CDR3 length: 14 residues. Trimming removed 2 bases from V and 0 bases from J, with 5 bases in between. The germline gives CDR1 SGHNT, CDR2 YYREEE (reference sequence). MiXCR, applied by TCRdb to the reads, yields one record per CDR3 protein. The sample shows 900,000 to 950,000 distinct CDR3 sequences, roughly 30% of them seen only once. In the case of this clonotype: What it recognizes is unknown.

This sequence was found in a human donor in good health (CMV status not recorded). Some clones in this sample may be carry-over from other donors' samples. The sample consisted of cultured CD8+ T cells from PBMCs, taken from culture after CMV antigen stimulation. The rearrangement uses TRBV5-4 and TRBJ2-2; D not resolved. The CDR3 nucleotides read TGTGCCAGCAGCTTCCACACGAACACCGGGGAGCTGTTTTTT. This gives the protein CASSFHTNTGELFF.